Below, 23 T cell receptor beta chains from the same sample are listed, as sequenced in a study of blood T cells in healthy people across ages. Combining a sample-barcoded 5' primer with a J-beta primer mix, a second PCR ran for 7 to 11 cycles. TCRdb reanalysed the 5' RACE reads using MiXCR and keeps one entry per CDR3 protein. The table includes about 570,000 distinct CDR3 sequences, approximately 26% detected once. This sample also belongs to another study, concerning T cells of mothers and their children.

The sequenced sample was blood. The receptor set was obtained from a boy aged 2 to 10 in good health.

The chain carries TRBV18 and TRBJ1-4, with TRBD1 matching over 7 bases. CDR3 length: 16 residues. Germline V gives CDR1 KGHSH, CDR2 LQKENI. The trim removed 1 base at V and 4 bases at J, leaving 6 bases unmatched. CDR3 sequence: CASSPLPGQINEKLFF. Written as DNA, the CDR3 is TGTGCCAGCTCACCACTCCCGGGACAGATTAATGAAAAACTGTTTTTT.

The chain has TRBV20-1 and TRBJ2-3; D unclear. The V end lost 3 bases, the J end lost 1 base, and 8 bases lay between the germline ends. This CDR3 has 13 amino acids. The germline V gene encodes CDR1 DFQATT and CDR2 SNEGSKA (reference sequence). As DNA, the CDR3 is TGCAGTGCTAGTATTGCGGGCACAGATACGCAGTATTTT. This translates into CSASIAGTDTQYF.

DNA for the CDR3: TGTGCCAGCAGTCGGACCCTCGGCAGCTATGGCTACACCTTC. Its protein product is CASSRTLGSYGYTF. The V and J genes are TRBV12-3 or TRBV12-4 and TRBJ1-2; the D is unclear. The V end was cut by 5 bases, the J end by 4 bases, with 14 bases between. The length of the CDR3 is 14 residues.

The chain recombines TRBV7-2 with TRBJ1-2; D remains unclear. CDR1 and CDR2 (germline): SGHTA, FQGNSA. This CDR3 is built from 14 residues. Trimming shortened V by 4 bases and J by 3 bases, and 12 bases separated the two germline ends. The CDR3 protein is CASSSTGPYYGYTF. In DNA, the CDR3 is TGTGCCAGCAGCTCTACTGGTCCATACTATGGCTACACCTTC.

This clonotype was observed a few times. The rearrangement links TRBV20-1 to TRBJ1-2; D gene unclear. The V gene lost 0 bases and the J gene lost 12 bases, with 11 bases spanning the gap. The CDR3 totals 11 residues. Germline V lookup: CDR1 DFQATT, CDR2 SNEGSKA (reference sequence). The CDR3 spells CSARDLVQNTF. The CDR3 region has the DNA TGCAGTGCTAGAGATTTAGTACAGAACACCTTC.

This clonotype was counted between two and nine times. J is TRBJ2-7 and V is TRBV7-9; D call uncertain. This CDR3 has 13 amino acids. Germline V CDR1 and CDR2: SEHNR, FQNEAQ (reference sequence). Trimming left V 5 bases short and J 3 bases short, with 11 bases between. As DNA, the CDR3 is TGTGCCAGCAGCGCCCCGGCAGGCTACGAGCAGTACTTC. Translated: CASSAPAGYEQYF.

The chain couples TRBV20-1 to TRBJ2-7; TRBD2 is a possible D gene (5 bases). V lost 7 bases, J lost 5 bases, and 12 bases lay in between. The CDR3 length is 11 residues. Germline CDR1 DFQATT, CDR2 SNEGSKA (reference sequence). CDR3 bases: TGCAGTGTAGCGAGTCTCAACGAGCAGTACTTC. Protein: CSVASLNEQYF.

The chain recombines TRBV12-3 or TRBV12-4 with TRBJ1-5, with 12 bases identical to TRBD1. The CDR3 is made up of 16 amino acids. After removal of 2 bases from V and 7 bases from J, the junction contained 6 bases not matched to a gene. The CDR3 reads CASSLSRDRGQQPQHF. CDR3 DNA: TGTGCCAGCAGTTTATCCCGGGACAGGGGGCAACAGCCCCAGCATTTT.

The sample holds a few counts of this clonotype. The chain is built from TRBV2 and TRBJ2-5; D not certain. V lost 4 bases and J lost 4, with 13 bases in between. The CDR3 runs to 14 residues. The V gene's germline CDR1 is SNHLY and CDR2 FYNNEI. As DNA, the CDR3 is TGTGCCAGCAGTGGTGGCTCCCGGGCAGAGACCCAGTACTTC. Residues: CASSGGSRAETQYF.

The V and J genes are TRBV27 and TRBJ2-7, with D maybe TRBD1 (6 bases). The CDR3 loop spans 14 amino acids. Germline V gene data show CDR1 as MNHEY and CDR2 as SMNVEV (reference sequence). Trimming cost V 6 bases and J 4 bases, with 16 bases left between them. The DNA of the CDR3 is TGTGCCAGCAGCCTACAGGGAGATGGATACGAGCAGTACTTC. Its protein is CASSLQGDGYEQYF.

The rearrangement uses TRBV12-3 or TRBV12-4 and TRBJ1-1, with D unclear. V was shortened by 3 bases and J by 0 bases, with 2 bases between the two germline ends. This CDR3 is built from 12 residues. In nucleotides, the CDR3 is TGTGCCAGCAGTTTCATGAACACTGAAGCTTTCTTT. Its translation: CASSFMNTEAFF.

The chain combines TRBV5-5 with TRBJ1-1; TRBD1 agrees at 7 bases. The junction had 6 bases not matched to a gene; V was cut back by 0 bases and J by 4 bases. In germline, CDR1 is SGHKS, CDR2 YYEKEE (reference sequence). The CDR3 contains 15 residues. CDR3 in amino acids: CASSLEQGFGTEAFF. The CDR3 bases are TGTGCCAGCAGCTTGGAACAGGGGTTTGGCACTGAAGCTTTCTTT.

The V call is TRBV6-1, the J call TRBJ2-7; 7 nucleotides line up with TRBD1. Germline trimming cut 6 bases from V and 6 bases from J; bases unmatched to any gene: 11. The CDR3 consists of 14 residues. Germline V gene lookup returns CDR1 MNHNS and CDR2 SASEGT. The CDR3 nucleotides are TGTGCCAGCAGCAGCCGACAGGGTCCGTCCGAGCAGTACTTC. This sequence encodes CASSSRQGPSEQYF.

Only a few counts were recorded for this clonotype. This chain connects TRBV12-3 or TRBV12-4 to TRBJ1-5; D unresolved. The ends were cut back, 6 bases at V and 6 bases at J, with 9 bases in the middle. The CDR3 is made up of 12 amino acids. DNA for the CDR3: TGTGCCAGCAGCTCCCTCCCTCAGCCCCAGCATTTT. Amino acid sequence: CASSSLPQPQHF.

The chain carries TRBV30 and TRBJ1-2; the match to TRBD1 covers 7 bases. The germline gives CDR1 GTSNPN, CDR2 SVGIG (reference sequence). The CDR3 is made up of 12 amino acids. Trimming at V came to 8 bases and at J to 1 base, leaving 4 bases not matched to a gene. CDR3 protein: CALNRGNYGYTF. CDR3 in DNA: TGTGCCCTGAACAGGGGTAACTATGGCTACACCTTC.

There are a few counts of this clonotype. At one end, the junction sequence differs from germline, possibly due to a read error. This chain links TRBV10-3 with TRBJ2-2, with D possibly being TRBD1 or TRBD2 (5 bases each). Germline V gene sequence: CDR1 ENHRY, CDR2 SYGVKD. This CDR3 region has 15 residues. The CDR3 coding sequence is TGTGCCGTCAGTGAGCAAGGGGACCTCACCGGGGAGCTGTTTTTT. Translating gives CAVSEQGDLTGELFF.

This chain connects TRBV20-1 to TRBJ2-5; possibly TRBD2 for D (6 bases). This CDR3 is built from 15 residues. Between the trimmed V and J ends, which lost 0 bases and 3 bases, there was a span of 14 bases. CDR1 and CDR2 from the germline V gene are DFQATT and SNEGSKA (reference sequence). The CDR3 coding sequence is TGCAGTGCTAGAGATTCGGGGGATCCGAAAGAGACCCAGTACTTC. Translation: CSARDSGDPKETQYF.

The chain joins TRBV7-9 to TRBJ1-3; maybe TRBD1 (5 bases). The germline V gene has CDR1 SEHNR and CDR2 FQNEAQ (reference sequence). The CDR3 runs 15 residues. V lost 0 bases and J lost 4, with 10 bases in between. The CDR3 sequence is CASSLAGLSGNTIYF. The CDR3 DNA reads as TGTGCCAGCAGCTTAGCGGGGCTATCCGGAAACACCATATATTTT.

The chain couples TRBV11-2 to TRBJ2-5; TRBD2 agrees at 9 bases. With the DNA end fitting TRBJ2-1 better, the J assignment may be wrong. Germline lookup yields CDR1 SGHAT and CDR2 FQNNGV. The CDR3 covers 15 residues. CDR3 DNA sequence: TGTGCCAGCAGCTTAATAGCGGGAGAGCTCAATGAGCAGTTCTTC. This sequence encodes CASSLIAGELNEQFF.

This clonotype was seen at least ten times. The V gene is TRBV28, the J gene TRBJ2-5; D may match TRBD1 or TRBD2 (5 bases each). Deletions cut 5 bases from V and 3 bases from J, with 16 bases between. In germline, CDR1 is MDHEN, CDR2 SYDVKM. The length of the CDR3 is 15 residues. Here the CDR3 DNA reads TGTGCCAGCAGTCTCTTCCGGGGCCTAGAAGAGACCCAGTACTTC. The encoded protein is CASSLFRGLEETQYF.

This clonotype was observed a few times. V usage is TRBV5-5 and J usage is TRBJ2-7; a weak D match, TRBD2 (6 bases). V dropped 6 bases and J dropped 0 bases, with 13 bases sitting between them. The CDR3 runs 14 residues. Germline CDR1 is SGHKS and CDR2 is YYEKEE (reference sequence). The CDR3 is CASTKEGASYEQYF. As DNA, the CDR3 is TGTGCCAGCACTAAGGAGGGAGCCTCCTACGAGCAGTACTTC.

This clonotype came up many times. The chain recombines TRBV6-6 with TRBJ2-1; no reliable D call. Trimming took off 5 bases at V and 7 bases at J, with 9 bases between the two ends. Looked up from germline, CDR1 is MNHNY and CDR2 is SVGAGI (reference sequence). The CDR3 loop spans 12 amino acids. Here the CDR3 reads CASSRDNNEQFF. CDR3 DNA: TGTGCCAGCAGTCGAGACAATAATGAGCAGTTCTTC.

This clonotype occurred a few times. The chain has TRBV3-1 and TRBJ2-1; 12 nucleotides line up with TRBD2. The CDR3 covers 18 residues. Germline CDR1 reads LGHDT; CDR2 reads YNNKEL (reference sequence). J was trimmed by 6 bases and V by 2 bases; bases with no gene match: 11. Here the CDR3 reads CASSQPWTSGEKGNEQFF. DNA for the CDR3: TGTGCCAGCAGCCAACCTTGGACTAGCGGGGAAAAGGGCAATGAGCAGTTCTTC.